These 3 T cell receptor beta chains share one sample of origin, sequenced in a study of shared clonotypes between healthy human individuals. Naive CD8 cells, CD45RO-negative and positively selected for CCR7, excluded terminally differentiated effector memory CD45RA+ cells. Repertoires were generated with immunoSEQ multiplex PCR, while TCRdb's copy carries only in-frame clones and drops some. The sample includes roughly 550,000 clones, around 95% seen only once; the top ten take 0.11%. Sample: naive CD8+ T cells sorted from blood. Receptors originate from a woman aged 25 to 39 in good health.

V gene TRBV27 combines with J gene TRBJ2-7; 8 nucleotides agree with TRBD2. Trimming took 2 bases from V and 4 from J; bases not matched to a gene: 7. The germline gives CDR1 MNHEY, CDR2 SMNVEV (reference sequence). This CDR3 has 15 residues. CDR3 in amino acids: CASSLGSGRSYEQYF. For the CDR3, the DNA is TGTGCCAGCAGTTTAGGGAGCGGGAGAAGTTACGAGCAGTACTTC.

This chain connects TRBV9 to TRBJ2-3; 14 nucleotides line up with TRBD2. Germline CDR1 SGDLS, CDR2 YYNGEE. This CDR3 comprises 14 residues. Germline trimming cut 7 bases from V and 4 bases from J; bases unmatched to any gene: 2. CDR3 nucleotides: TGTGCCAGCGGACTAGCGGGAGGTTCAGATACGCAGTATTTT. Its protein product is CASGLAGGSDTQYF.

V and J are TRBV28 and TRBJ1-5, with no clear D. The CDR3 loop spans 14 amino acids. V was trimmed by 3 bases and J by 1 base, leaving 7 bases between them. Germline lookup yields CDR1 MDHEN and CDR2 SYDVKM. Written as DNA, the CDR3 is TGTGCCAGCAGTTTTATCTACAGCAATCAGCCCCAGCATTTT. Amino acids: CASSFIYSNQPQHF.